This T cell receptor (beta chain) emerged from a study of shared clonotypes between healthy human individuals. V lost 4 bases and J 5 bases, leaving 15 bases between the germline ends. CDR1 is SGHTA, CDR2 FQGNSA, per germline. The CDR3 totals 14 residues. Sequenced by immunoSEQ multiplex PCR; TCRdb stores in-frame clones only, minus some. The table shows roughly 1 million clones, with more than 75% occurring only once. The receptor was derived from a man aged 18 to 29 in good health. Some clones in this sample may be carry-over from other donors' samples. Sequenced sample: memory CD4+ T cells from PBMCs. Sample subset: CD45RA-negative fraction. This chain connects TRBV7-2 to TRBJ2-7, with D possibly matching TRBD2 (6 bases). The CDR3 protein is CASSSMGLRNEQYF. The CDR3 DNA sequence: TGTGCCAGCAGCTCCATGGGACTTAGAAACGAGCAGTACTTC.